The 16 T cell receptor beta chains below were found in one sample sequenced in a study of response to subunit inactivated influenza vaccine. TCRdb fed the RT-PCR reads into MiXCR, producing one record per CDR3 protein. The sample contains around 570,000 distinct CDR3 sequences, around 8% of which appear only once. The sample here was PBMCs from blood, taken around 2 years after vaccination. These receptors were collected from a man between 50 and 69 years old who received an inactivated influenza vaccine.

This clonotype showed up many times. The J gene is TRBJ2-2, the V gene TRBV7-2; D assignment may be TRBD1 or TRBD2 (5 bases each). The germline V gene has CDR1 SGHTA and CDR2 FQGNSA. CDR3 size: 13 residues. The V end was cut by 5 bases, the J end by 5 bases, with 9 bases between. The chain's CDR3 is CASSEGPTGELFF. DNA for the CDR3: TGTGCCAGCAGCGAGGGGCCGACCGGGGAGCTGTTTTTT.

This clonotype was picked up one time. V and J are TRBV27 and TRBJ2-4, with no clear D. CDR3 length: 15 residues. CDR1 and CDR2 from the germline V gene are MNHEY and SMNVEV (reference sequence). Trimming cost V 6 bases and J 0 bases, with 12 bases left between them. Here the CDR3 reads CASSPETQAKNIQYF. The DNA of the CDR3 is TGTGCCAGCAGCCCAGAGACCCAAGCCAAAAACATTCAGTACTTC.

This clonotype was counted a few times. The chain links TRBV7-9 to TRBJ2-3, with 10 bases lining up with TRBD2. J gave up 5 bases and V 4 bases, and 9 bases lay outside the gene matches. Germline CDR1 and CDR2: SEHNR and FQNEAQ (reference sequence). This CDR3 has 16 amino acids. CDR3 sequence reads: CASSWPLAGVGDTQYF. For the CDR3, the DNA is TGTGCCAGCAGCTGGCCTCTAGCGGGGGTTGGAGATACGCAGTATTTT. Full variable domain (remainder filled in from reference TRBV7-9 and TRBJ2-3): DTGVSQNPRHKITKRGQNVTFRCDPISEHNRLYWYRQTLGQGPEFLTYFQNEAQLEKSRLLSDRFSAERPKGSFSTLEIQRTEQGDSAMYLCASSWPLAGVGDTQYFGPGTRLTVL.

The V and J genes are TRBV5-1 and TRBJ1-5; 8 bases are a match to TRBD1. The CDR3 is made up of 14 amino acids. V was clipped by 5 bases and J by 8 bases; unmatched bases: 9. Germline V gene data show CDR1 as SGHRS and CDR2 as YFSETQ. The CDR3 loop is CASRPTGDWEPQHF. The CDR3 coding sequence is TGCGCCAGCAGACCGACAGGGGATTGGGAGCCCCAGCATTTT. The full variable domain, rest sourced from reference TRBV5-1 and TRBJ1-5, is KAGVTQTPRYLIKTRGQQVTLSCSPISGHRSVSWYQQTPGQGLQFLFEYFSETQRNKGNFPGRFSGRQFSNSRSEMNVSTLELGDSALYLCASRPTGDWEPQHFGDGTRLSIL.

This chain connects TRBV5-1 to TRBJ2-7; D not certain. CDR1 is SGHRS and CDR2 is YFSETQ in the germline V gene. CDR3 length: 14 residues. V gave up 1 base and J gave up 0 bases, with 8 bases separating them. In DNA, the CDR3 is TGCGCCAGCAGCTTGTTGACTGACTCCTACGAGCAGTACTTC. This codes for CASSLLTDSYEQYF.

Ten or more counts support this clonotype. The CDR3 DNA reads TGCGCCAGCAGCCAAGCCGTGATGGGAGGCACTGAAGCTTTCTTT. This gives the protein CASSQAVMGGTEAFF. The chain combines TRBV4-1 with TRBJ1-1; D is undetermined. Germline CDR1 is MGHRA and CDR2 is YSYEKL. V lost 1 base and J 4 bases, leaving 13 bases between the germline ends. The CDR3 is 15 residues long.

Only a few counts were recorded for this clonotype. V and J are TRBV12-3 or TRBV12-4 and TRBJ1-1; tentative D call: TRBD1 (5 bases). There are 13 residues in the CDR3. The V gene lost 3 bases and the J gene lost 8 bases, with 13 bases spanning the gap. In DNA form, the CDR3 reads TGTGCCAGCAGTTTTGGGGGAAGCAGGGAAGCTTTCTTT. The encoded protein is CASSFGGSREAFF.

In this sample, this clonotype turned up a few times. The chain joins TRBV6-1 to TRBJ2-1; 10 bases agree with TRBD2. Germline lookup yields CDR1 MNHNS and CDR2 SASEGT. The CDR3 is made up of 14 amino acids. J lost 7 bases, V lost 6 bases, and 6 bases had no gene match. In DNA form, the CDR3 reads TGTGCCAGCAGAGCGGGGGGGCCGTGGAATGAGCAGTTCTTC. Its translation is CASRAGGPWNEQFF.

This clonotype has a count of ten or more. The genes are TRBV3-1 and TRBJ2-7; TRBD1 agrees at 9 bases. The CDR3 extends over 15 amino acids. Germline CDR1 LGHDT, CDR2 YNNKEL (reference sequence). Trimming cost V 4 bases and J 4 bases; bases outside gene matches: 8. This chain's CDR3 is CASSRSGTGSYEQYF. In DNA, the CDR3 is TGTGCCAGCAGCCGTTCCGGGACAGGGAGTTACGAGCAGTACTTC.

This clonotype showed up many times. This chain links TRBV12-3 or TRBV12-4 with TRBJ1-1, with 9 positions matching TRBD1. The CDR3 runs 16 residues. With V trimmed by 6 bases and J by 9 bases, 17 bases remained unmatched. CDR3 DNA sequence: TGTGCCAGCAGGGGCATGCGGGACAGGGTGGAAGGTAAAGCTTTCTTT. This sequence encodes CASRGMRDRVEGKAFF.

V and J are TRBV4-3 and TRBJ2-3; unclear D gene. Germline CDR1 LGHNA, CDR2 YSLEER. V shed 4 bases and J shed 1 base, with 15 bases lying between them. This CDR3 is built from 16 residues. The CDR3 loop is CASSPGRHERTDTQYF. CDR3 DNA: TGCGCCAGCAGCCCCGGCAGGCACGAGCGCACAGATACGCAGTATTTT.

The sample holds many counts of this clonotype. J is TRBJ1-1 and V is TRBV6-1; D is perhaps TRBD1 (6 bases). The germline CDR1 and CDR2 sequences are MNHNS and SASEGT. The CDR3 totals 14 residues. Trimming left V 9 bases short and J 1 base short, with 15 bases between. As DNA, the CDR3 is TGTGCCAGTAAACCTGAGACAGGGAACACTGAAGCTTTCTTT. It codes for CASKPETGNTEAFF.

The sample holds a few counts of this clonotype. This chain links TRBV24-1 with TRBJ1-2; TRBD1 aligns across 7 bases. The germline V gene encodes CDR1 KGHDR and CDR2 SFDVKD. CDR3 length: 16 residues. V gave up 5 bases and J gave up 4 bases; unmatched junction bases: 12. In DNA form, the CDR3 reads TGTGCCACCAGTGGCCCAGGGACAGAAGGCCTCTATGGCTACACCTTC. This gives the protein CATSGPGTEGLYGYTF.

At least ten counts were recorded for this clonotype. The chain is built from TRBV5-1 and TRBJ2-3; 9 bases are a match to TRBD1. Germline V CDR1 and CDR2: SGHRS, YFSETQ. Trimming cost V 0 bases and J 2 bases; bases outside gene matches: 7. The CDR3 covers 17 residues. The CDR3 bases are TGCGCCAGCAGCTTGGGTTCCGGGACAGGGTACACAGATACGCAGTATTTT. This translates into CASSLGSGTGYTDTQYF. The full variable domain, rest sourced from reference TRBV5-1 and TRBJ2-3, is KAGVTQTPRYLIKTRGQQVTLSCSPISGHRSVSWYQQTPGQGLQFLFEYFSETQRNKGNFPGRFSGRQFSNSRSEMNVSTLELGDSALYLCASSLGSGTGYTDTQYFGPGTRLTVL.

CDR3 sequence (DNA): TGTGCCAGCACCGCCGGACTAGCGGGGATTACCGGGGAGCTGTTTTTT. It yields the protein CASTAGLAGITGELFF. The chain uses TRBV28 and TRBJ2-2; 12 bases are a match to TRBD2. This CDR3 spans 16 amino acids. The V and J ends lost 7 bases and 5 bases, in that order; junction bases with no gene match: 8. From germline, CDR1 is MDHEN and CDR2 SYDVKM.

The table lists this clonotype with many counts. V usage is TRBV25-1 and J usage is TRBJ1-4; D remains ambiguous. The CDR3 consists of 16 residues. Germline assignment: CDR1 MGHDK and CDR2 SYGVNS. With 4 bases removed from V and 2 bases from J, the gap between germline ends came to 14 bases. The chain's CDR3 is CASSGYVRGTNEKLFF. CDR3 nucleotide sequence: TGTGCCAGCAGTGGGTACGTGAGAGGGACTAATGAAAAACTGTTTTTT.